The 22 T cell receptor beta chains in this list originate from one sample, sequenced in a study of naive and memory T cell subsets. Findings of the study overall: Possibly reflecting memory cells re-expressing CD45RA, a few larger clonotypes occurred in naive repertoires, especially CD8.

Their antigen targets remain unknown. Both TRBC1 and TRBC2 were covered by a beta constant-region primer of two equimolar oligonucleotides. Ligated cDNA was amplified by four rounds of PCR with nested alpha and beta constant-region primers and SP2. A single record per CDR3 protein comes from TCRdb applying MiXCR to the UMI-ligation and nested PCR reads. The sample comprises fewer than 150,000 distinct CDR3 sequences, approximately 21% of which are singletons, and approximately 0.58% rests with the top ten. Sequencing was done on a sample of naive CD8+ T cells from blood. These receptor sequences come from a human donor in good health.

The chain uses TRBV5-1 and TRBJ2-1; 10 bases fit TRBD1. The length of the CDR3 is 17 residues. Germline loops: CDR1 SGHRS, CDR2 YFSETQ. Trimming at V came to 4 bases and at J to 8 bases, leaving 15 bases not matched to a gene. CDR3 DNA sequence: TGCGCCAGCAGCGGAGAGACGGGACAGGGGCCAGGGGATGAGCAGTTCTTC. Protein: CASSGETGQGPGDEQFF.

The chain couples TRBV29-1 to TRBJ2-1, with D unclear. The CDR3 loop spans 12 amino acids. Trimming took off 3 bases at V and 7 bases at J, with 10 bases between the two ends. The germline V gene encodes CDR1 SQVTM and CDR2 ANQGSEA. CDR3 sequence: CSVEGTPNEQFF. CDR3 in DNA: TGCAGCGTTGAGGGCACACCAAATGAGCAGTTCTTC.

The chain recombines TRBV4-1 with TRBJ2-2; D is uncertain. The CDR3 covers 14 residues. The germline V and J ends were trimmed by 1 base and 1 base, with 4 bases remaining between them. Germline V gene lookup returns CDR1 MGHRA and CDR2 YSYEKL. In DNA form, the CDR3 reads TGCGCCAGCAGCCAAGCGCTGAACACCGGGGAGCTGTTTTTT. Translated: CASSQALNTGELFF.

The genes are TRBV4-1 and TRBJ2-1, with 8 bases matching TRBD2. The CDR3 has 16 residues. J was trimmed by 4 bases and V by 3 bases; bases with no gene match: 8. Germline values: CDR1 MGHRA, CDR2 YSYEKL. The CDR3 loop reads CASSHPLAEVYNEQFF. The CDR3 DNA reads TGCGCCAGCAGCCACCCACTAGCGGAGGTTTACAATGAGCAGTTCTTC.

This clonotype was detected only a few times. The chain couples TRBV29-1 to TRBJ2-7, with TRBD2 matching 9 bases. Trimming cost V 1 base and J 2 bases; bases outside gene matches: 3. CDR3 length: 14 residues. The germline gives CDR1 SQVTM, CDR2 ANQGSEA. The CDR3 loop is CSVEGTSEAYEQYF. The CDR3 region has the DNA TGCAGCGTTGAAGGGACTAGCGAGGCCTACGAGCAGTACTTC.

The V and J genes are TRBV3-1 and TRBJ2-3; D not certain. CDR1 is LGHDT and CDR2 is YNNKEL in the germline V gene (reference sequence). Trimming shortened V by 4 bases and J by 0 bases, and 14 bases separated the two germline ends. This CDR3 has 16 amino acids. CDR3 DNA sequence: TGTGCCAGCAGCCCGCCTGGGTCCGCTAGCACAGATACGCAGTATTTT. Translation gives CASSPPGSASTDTQYF.

The V call is TRBV29-1, the J call TRBJ2-1; no firm D call. Trimming removed 4 bases from V and 10 bases from J, with 11 bases in between. CDR1 and CDR2 from the germline V gene are SQVTM and ANQGSEA. The CDR3 has 11 amino acids. The CDR3: CSVVVMGEQFF. The CDR3 DNA reads as TGCAGCGTTGTTGTGATGGGCGAGCAGTTCTTC.

V and J are TRBV6-5 and TRBJ2-7, with D perhaps TRBD2 (6 bases). The CDR3 runs 10 residues. CDR1 and CDR2 from the germline V gene are MNHEY and SVGAGI. Trimming shortened V by 8 bases and J by 11 bases, and 13 bases separated the two germline ends. The CDR3 here is CASRGGAEYF. In nucleotides, the CDR3 is TGTGCCAGCCGCGGCGGGGCGGAGTACTTC.

The chain links TRBV28 to TRBJ1-5; 7 positions agree with TRBD1. V shed 3 bases, J shed 6 bases, and the junction held 5 bases outside the gene matches. The CDR3 extends over 14 amino acids. The V gene's germline CDR1 is MDHEN and CDR2 SYDVKM. The CDR3 loop is CASSFWDSFQPQHF. The DNA of the CDR3 is TGTGCCAGCAGTTTTTGGGACAGCTTTCAGCCCCAGCATTTT.

This clonotype came up many times. The CDR3 DNA is TGCGCCAGCAGCCAAGATTCAGGACAGATGAACACTGAAGCTTTCTTT. Translation: CASSQDSGQMNTEAFF. The chain combines TRBV4-1 with TRBJ1-1; D perhaps matches TRBD1 (6 bases). The CDR3 has 16 amino acids. Trimming took off 0 bases at V and 0 bases at J, with 11 bases between the two ends. Looked up from germline, CDR1 is MGHRA and CDR2 is YSYEKL.

This clonotype turned up a few times. The chain links TRBV6-1 to TRBJ2-1, with 8 bases that match TRBD2. Trimming at V came to 3 bases and at J to 8 bases, leaving 9 bases not matched to a gene. Germline V CDR1 and CDR2: MNHNS, SASEGT. The CDR3 is 15 residues long. CDR3 bases: TGTGCCAGCAGTGATATGCTGCGGGAGGTCGATGAGCAGTTCTTC. It is translated as CASSDMLREVDEQFF.

The V call is TRBV4-3, the J call TRBJ2-1; TRBD2 matches 7 bases. Per germline, CDR1 LGHNA and CDR2 YSLEER. Losses at the gene ends were 4 bases for V and 9 bases for J; bases not matched to a gene: 12. CDR3 size: 15 residues. DNA of the CDR3: TGCGCCAGCAGCCTCGGACTAGAGGGGCTGGGTGAGCAGTTCTTC. This sequence encodes CASSLGLEGLGEQFF.

V gene TRBV5-6 combines with J gene TRBJ2-1, with no clear D. The CDR3 length is 14 residues. V was pared by 0 bases and J by 4 bases, with 8 bases between. Germline-derived CDR1 and CDR2 are SGHDT and YYEEEE. The CDR3 region is CASSLDRSYNEQFF. DNA of the CDR3: TGTGCCAGCAGCTTGGACAGATCTTACAATGAGCAGTTCTTC.

This clonotype occurred a few times. This sequence joins TRBV4-3 and TRBJ2-7; possible D gene TRBD2, 5 bases. Germline CDR1 is LGHNA and CDR2 is YSLEER. V dropped 1 base and J dropped 5 bases, with 15 bases sitting between them. CDR3 size: 15 residues. CDR3 bases: TGCGCCAGCAGCCAAGCTGGCGGGCCCTCGGACGAGCAGTACTTC. As protein: CASSQAGGPSDEQYF.

This clonotype showed up just a few times. The CDR3 sequence is CASSLRGSRNTIYF. CDR3 coding DNA: TGTGCCAGCAGTTTAAGGGGGTCCAGAAACACCATATATTTT. The chain has TRBV12-3 or TRBV12-4 and TRBJ1-3; D might be TRBD1 (6 bases). The CDR3 is 14 residues long. With 2 bases removed from V and 5 bases from J, the gap between germline ends came to 10 bases.

The chain couples TRBV12-3 or TRBV12-4 to TRBJ1-5, with D uncertain. Trimming pared 10 bases from V and 0 bases from J, leaving 10 bases between. This CDR3 is 13 amino acids long. The CDR3, as DNA: TGTGCCATCACAGCATATAGCAATCAGCCCCAGCATTTT. This gives the protein CAITAYSNQPQHF.

The rearrangement links TRBV4-2 to TRBJ2-7; D is perhaps TRBD2 (5 bases). From germline, CDR1 is LGHNA and CDR2 YNFKEQ. V was trimmed by 4 bases and J by 0 bases, leaving 10 bases between them. This CDR3 is 14 amino acids long. The CDR3 here is CASSRFGVSYEQYF. The CDR3 DNA reads TGTGCCAGCAGCCGATTCGGGGTCTCCTACGAGCAGTACTTC.

V usage is TRBV20-1 and J usage is TRBJ1-1, with 11 nucleotides matching TRBD1. The CDR3 loop spans 14 amino acids. V lost 2 bases and J lost 2; bases outside the gene matches: 1. Germline CDR1 reads DFQATT; CDR2 reads SNEGSKA (reference sequence). The CDR3 here is CSARRTGGNTEAFF. The CDR3 nucleotides read TGCAGTGCTAGACGGACAGGGGGCAACACTGAAGCTTTCTTT.

The table lists this clonotype with a count of one. The gene calls are TRBV20-1 and TRBJ2-7, with 8 positions matching TRBD2. CDR1 and CDR2 from the germline V gene are DFQATT and SNEGSKA (reference sequence). The CDR3 length is 13 residues. V gave up 4 bases and J gave up 6 bases; unmatched junction bases: 8. Here the CDR3 DNA reads TGCAGTGCTATCGTGGGACTAGTAGGCGAGCAGTACTTC. This gives the protein CSAIVGLVGEQYF.

Written as DNA, the CDR3 is TGTGCCAGCAGCGCCGGACAGGGAAGCGCCTACGAGCAGTACTTC. This codes for CASSAGQGSAYEQYF. The gene calls are TRBV7-8 and TRBJ2-7; the match to TRBD1 covers 8 bases. CDR3 size: 15 residues. Germline CDR1 reads SGHVS; CDR2 reads FQNEAQ. V was clipped by 5 bases and J by 2 bases; unmatched bases: 8.

This clonotype was seen a few times. The rearrangement links TRBV10-3 to TRBJ1-6; 7 nucleotides match TRBD1. V lost 10 bases, J lost 6 bases, and 6 bases stayed unmatched. CDR3 length: 13 amino acids. Germline V gene data show CDR1 as ENHRY and CDR2 as SYGVKD. This CDR3 is CATLDRVNSPLHF. CDR3 DNA: TGTGCCACCCTTGACAGGGTTAATTCACCCCTCCACTTT.

This clonotype was seen a few times. The chain uses TRBV28 and TRBJ2-2; D is unclear. Germline V CDR1 and CDR2: MDHEN, SYDVKM. CDR3 size: 15 residues. Trimming shortened V by 6 bases and J by 4 bases, and 15 bases separated the two germline ends. CDR3 sequence reads: CASSPTDAITGELFF. CDR3 in DNA: TGTGCCAGCAGCCCGACTGATGCAATCACCGGGGAGCTGTTTTTT.